Shown below are 16 T cell receptor beta chains from a single sample sequenced in a study of neoadjuvant anti-PD-1 for oral cavity cancer. Clones were sequenced by immunoSEQ multiplex PCR, and TCRdb holds only the in-frame ones, with some missing. The sample includes 30,000 to 35,000 clones, approximately 87% of them seen just once. Sequenced material: PBMCs, taken before nivolumab (anti-PD-1) treatment. The receptors originated from a person aged 35-79 years with oral cavity squamous cell carcinoma.

V and J are TRBV7-8 and TRBJ2-3; TRBD1 aligns across 9 bases. The germline CDR1 and CDR2 sequences are SGHVS and FQNEAQ. With V trimmed by 6 bases and J by 7 bases, 8 bases remained unmatched. The CDR3 consists of 14 residues. The CDR3 DNA is TGTGCCAGCAGTCGACAGGGGGTGGAGCATACGCAGTATTTT. Encoded protein: CASSRQGVEHTQYF.

This clone was recorded once. The rearrangement links TRBV5-5 to TRBJ1-1, with a possible D match to TRBD1 (6 bases). The CDR3 consists of 14 residues. V dropped 1 base and J dropped 5 bases, with 12 bases sitting between them. The V gene's germline CDR1 is SGHKS and CDR2 YYEKEE (reference sequence). Written as DNA, the CDR3 is TGTGCCAGCAGCTTGACAGGGTCCAGGACTGAAGCTTTCTTT. Translated: CASSLTGSRTEAFF.

This clone was found a few times. The V call is TRBV5-4, the J call TRBJ2-1; no clear D gene. V gave up 4 bases and J gave up 4 bases, with 15 bases separating them. This CDR3 has 15 amino acids. From germline, CDR1 is SGHNT and CDR2 YYREEE (reference sequence). The CDR3 DNA reads TGTGCCAGCAGCGATCTTGGGATACCTTACAATGAGCAGTTCTTC. Residues: CASSDLGIPYNEQFF.

This chain uses TRBV18 with TRBJ2-6; D unclear. V lost 6 bases and J lost 4, with 7 bases in between. The CDR3 runs to 13 residues. Germline CDR1 KGHSH, CDR2 LQKENI. The CDR3 reads CASSSPGANVLTF. CDR3 DNA: TGTGCCAGCTCCTCCCCCGGGGCCAACGTCCTGACTTTC.

This clone appeared a few times. V is TRBV5-1 and J is TRBJ1-1, with D hard to call. Germline CDR1 SGHRS, CDR2 YFSETQ. The CDR3 length is 14 residues. V shed 0 bases and J shed 11 bases, with 17 bases lying between them. The CDR3 region has the DNA TGCGCCAGCAGCTTGGGCGGACTGTGGGAGGAGGCTTTCTTT. This codes for CASSLGGLWEEAFF.

The CDR3 DNA sequence: TGTGCCAGCAGTCCCGGATACGGCTACACCTTC. Residues: CASSPGYGYTF. This sequence joins TRBV2 and TRBJ1-2, with no clear D. This CDR3 spans 11 amino acids. CDR1 is SNHLY, CDR2 FYNNEI, per germline. V dropped 5 bases and J dropped 8 bases, with 9 bases sitting between them.

The genes are TRBV4-3 and TRBJ1-2; D remains unclear. This CDR3 has 15 amino acids. Between the trimmed V and J ends, which lost 2 bases and 8 bases, there was a span of 18 bases. Germline V gene sequence: CDR1 LGHNA, CDR2 YSLEER. The DNA for the CDR3 is TGCGCCAGCAGCCAACGAGCTGGACGCGCAGAGGGCTACACCTTC. Its translation is CASSQRAGRAEGYTF.

The chain has TRBV25-1 and TRBJ1-2; D unclear. The V end was cut by 1 base, the J end by 7 bases, with 7 bases between. CDR1 is MGHDK, CDR2 SYGVNS, per germline. This CDR3 region has 12 residues. The CDR3 loop reads CASSEFGVGYTF. CDR3 coding DNA: TGTGCCAGCAGTGAATTCGGGGTTGGCTACACCTTC.

Here the CDR3 DNA reads TGTGCCAGCAGCACCCGACAGACCAACTATGGCTACACCTTC. Translation: CASSTRQTNYGYTF. The chain joins TRBV21-1 to TRBJ1-2; the D call in the table, TRBD1, was not verified against the DNA. TRBV21-1 corresponds to a pseudogene. CDR3 size: 14 residues.

CDR3 loop: CAAKGQGLPGYGYTF. CDR3 nucleotide sequence: TGTGCAGCCAAGGGACAGGGGCTTCCTGGGTATGGCTACACCTTC. This chain joins TRBV6-6 and TRBJ1-2, with TRBD1 matching over 10 bases. This CDR3 is built from 15 residues. Germline-derived CDR1 and CDR2 are MNHNY and SVGAGI (reference sequence).

This clone is a singleton in its sample. The chain recombines TRBV6-6 with TRBJ2-1; perhaps TRBD2 as D (6 bases). The CDR3 covers 15 residues. CDR1 MNHNY and CDR2 SVGAGI come from the germline V gene (reference sequence). Trimming stripped 2 bases from V and 0 bases from J, with 8 bases between. The CDR3 nucleotides read TGTGCCAGCAGTTACGGGACTTCCTCCTACAATGAGCAGTTCTTC. It encodes CASSYGTSSYNEQFF.

Turning to this clone: Its ends do not fully match the called genes, so a read error is possible. This chain links TRBV10-3 with TRBJ1-1, with 8 bases lining up with TRBD1. The germline V gene encodes CDR1 ENHRY and CDR2 SYGVKD. This CDR3 region has 11 residues. CDR3 loop: CAISEGTGPLF. CDR3 coding DNA: TGTGCCATCAGTGAAGGGACAGGACCCCTCTTT.

The CDR3 region is CASSLVVANQETQYF. CDR3 DNA sequence: TGTGCCAGCAGCTTAGTTGTGGCAAACCAAGAGACCCAGTACTTC. The chain joins TRBV11-2 to TRBJ2-5; D not certain. The ends were cut back, 1 base at V and 0 bases at J, with 9 bases in the middle. CDR1 and CDR2 (germline): SGHAT, FQNNGV. The CDR3 is 15 residues long. The full variable domain, in which reference TRBV11-2 and TRBJ2-5 provide the parts outside the CDR3, is EAGVAQSPRYKIIEKRQSVAFWCNPISGHATLYWYQQILGQGPKLLIQFQNNGVVDDSQLPKDRFSAERLKGVDSTLKIQPAKLEDSAVYLCASSLVVANQETQYFGPGTRLLVL.

V gene TRBV27 combines with J gene TRBJ1-5; TRBD1 aligns across 10 bases. The CDR3 loop spans 15 amino acids. The germline V gene has CDR1 MNHEY and CDR2 SMNVEV (reference sequence). The J segment lost 7 bases and the V segment lost 6 bases, leaving 9 bases of the junction unmatched. The CDR3 region is CASRRQGAKGQPQHF. CDR3 nucleotide sequence: TGTGCCAGCAGAAGACAGGGGGCAAAGGGGCAGCCCCAGCATTTT.

This chain's CDR3 is CASSRERLNYGYTF. DNA of the CDR3: TGTGCCAGCAGCCGCGAGCGTCTCAACTATGGCTACACCTTC. The chain links TRBV4-2 to TRBJ1-2; D ambiguous. The CDR3 is made up of 14 amino acids. The V gene's germline CDR1 is LGHNA and CDR2 YNFKEQ. V lost 4 bases and J 2 bases, leaving 11 bases between the germline ends.

V is TRBV5-6 and J is TRBJ1-2; D unclear. The V and J ends lost 0 bases and 5 bases respectively, with 5 bases between them. The CDR3 has 12 amino acids. Germline values: CDR1 SGHDT, CDR2 YYEEEE. The CDR3 sequence is CASSLATYGYTF. The CDR3 nucleotides are TGTGCCAGCAGCTTGGCCACGTATGGCTACACCTTC.